A selection of T cell receptor beta chains follows, all from one sample in a study of CD8+CD57+ T cells in acquired aplastic anemia. TCRdb passed the reads through MiXCR, listing each CDR3 protein once. The repertoire holds around 430,000 distinct CDR3 sequences, with roughly a third as singletons. The sequencing sample was made of sorted CD4+, CD8+, or CD8+CD57+ T cells (not recorded which) from PBMCs. These receptors were taken from a human donor with aplastic anemia. The CDR3 runs from the conserved cysteine through the conserved F or W. D genes are given only for firm matches. Expanded clones are given a class, and other clones once, few, many or no size at all.

>-|-|TRBV25-1|TRBJ2-7
TGTGCCAGCAGTTTAGCAGGGGAGCGCGAGCAGTACTTC
CASSLAGEREQYF
>-|few|TRBV7-2|TRBJ1-1
TGTGCCAGCAGCTACAGGGTTCACACTGAAGCTTTCTTT
CASSYRVHTEAFF
>TRBD1|few|TRBV20-1|TRBJ1-1
TGCAGTGCTAGGGACAGGCGTATCACTGAAGCTTTCTTT
CSARDRRITEAFF
>-|many|TRBV24-1|TRBJ2-1
TGTGCCACCAGTGTCCCTAGGGGGAACTACAATGAGCAGTTCTTC
CATSVPRGNYNEQFF
>-|-|TRBV20-1|TRBJ2-1
TGCAGTGCTAGATGGCTAGGGGCGAGTGAGCAGTTCTTC
CSARWLGASEQFF
>-|once|TRBV19|TRBJ1-1
TGTGCCAGTAGTGGGCATCCCGTGAACACTGAAGCTTTCTTT
CASSGHPVNTEAFF
>-|-|TRBV7-9|TRBJ2-7
TGTGCCAGCAGCTTAGTCCGCAGGACCCCCCGCGAGCAGTACTTC
CASSLVRRTPREQYF
>TRBD1|few|TRBV5-1|TRBJ1-2
TGCGCCAGCAGCTCGGACAGGGAAAATGGCTACACCTTC
CASSSDRENGYTF
>-|many|TRBV25-1|TRBJ1-2
TGTGCCAGCCGTCCAAACCCCGTGCACAGGGCCTCTACGGATGGCTACACCTTC
CASRPNPVHRASTDGYTF
>TRBD1|-|TRBV19|TRBJ1-1
TGTGCCAGTGGCCGGGACAGGGTCGGGGCTGAAGCTTTCTTT
CASGRDRVGAEAFF
>TRBD2|-|TRBV7-2|TRBJ2-5
TGTGCCAGCAGCCCCTGGAGGTTAGCGGGAGGGCAAGAGACCCAGTACTTC
CASSPWRLAGGQETQYF
>-|-|TRBV4-3|TRBJ2-7
TGCGCCAGCAGCCAAGAAGGGTTAGGCGAGCAGTACTTC
CASSQEGLGEQYF
>-|once|TRBV4-2|TRBJ1-3
TGTGCCAGCAGCCCGGCGGCGGGGGTAGGAAACACCATATATTTT
CASSPAAGVGNTIYF
>TRBD1|-|TRBV11-2|TRBJ2-1
TGTGCCAGCACGATCAAAATCCGGGACAGCTCCTACAATGAGCAGTTCTTC
CASTIKIRDSSYNEQFF
>-|-|TRBV7-3|TRBJ2-1
TGTGCCAGCAGCCCCAGGCAGGAAGGCAATGAGCAGTTCTTC
CASSPRQEGNEQFF
>-|-|TRBV15|TRBJ1-2
TGTGCCACCAGCAGTGATGTAGGCCATAACTATGGCTACACCTTC
CATSSDVGHNYGYTF
>-|many|TRBV7-8|TRBJ2-7
TGTGCCAGCAGCCCTCGCGGGGCCTACGAGCAGTACTTC
CASSPRGAYEQYF
>-|-|TRBV15|TRBJ2-7
TGTGCCACCAGCAGAGGGCAGGGGAGCAATCAGCCCCAGCAGTACTTC
CATSRGQGSNQPQQYF
>-|-|TRBV10-3|TRBJ2-7
TGTGCCATCGGGAGAGACTACGAGCAGTACTTC
CAIGRDYEQYF
>-|-|TRBV12-3/TRBV12-4|TRBJ1-5
TGTGCCAGCAATTCCCAGGGCGTCGATCAGCCCCAGCATTTT
CASNSQGVDQPQHF
>-|-|TRBV14|TRBJ2-7
TGTGCCAGCAGCCCCCCAGGGATCTACGAGCAGTACTTC
CASSPPGIYEQYF
>-|many|TRBV20-1|TRBJ2-7
TGCAGTGCTCTCTTTAGGGCAGGCGAGCAGTACTTC
CSALFRAGEQYF
>-|few|TRBV20-1|TRBJ1-5
TGCAGTGCGAGGAGAAGGACATCTCCAGAGGGCAATCAGCCCCAGCATTTT
CSARRRTSPEGNQPQHF
>-|-|TRBV2|TRBJ1-2
TGTGCCAGCTCACGCGGGACAACCTTTGGGCTGGTGACCTTC
CASSRGTTFGLVTF
>-|-|TRBV25-1|TRBJ1-2
TGTGCCAGCAGCTTAGCGCTCGCAGGGAATCTGGGGGGCTACACCTTC
CASSLALAGNLGGYTF
>-|many|TRBV2|TRBJ2-5
TGTGCCAGCAGTTTAGGGGCGGGAGAGACCCAGTACTTC
CASSLGAGETQYF
>TRBD1|many|TRBV20-1|TRBJ1-5
TGCAGTGCTGCGACAGGGGGGAATCAGCCCCAGCATTTT
CSAATGGNQPQHF
>TRBD2|-|TRBV11-2|TRBJ2-3
TGTGCCAGCAGCTTAGGCCCCGGGACTACCCACGATACGCAGTATTTT
CASSLGPGTTHDTQYF
>-|few|TRBV6-5|TRBJ2-7
TGTGCCAGCAGTTACTTAGGTCCCACAGGAGACGAGCAGTACTTC
CASSYLGPTGDEQYF
>-|many|TRBV7-9|TRBJ1-2
TGCGCCAGCAGCTTGGCCGGTGCCTATGGCTACACCTTC
CASSLAGAYGYTF
>-|many|TRBV16|TRBJ1-2
TGTGCCAGCAGCCAACGGGTTCGGGATGGCTACACCTTC
CASSQRVRDGYTF
>TRBD1|-|TRBV2|TRBJ1-6
TGTGCCAGCAGCTTAGCGACAGGGGCAGGCGGCGAGTCCCTCCACTTT
CASSLATGAGGESLHF
>-|-|TRBV10-3|TRBJ1-1
TGTGCCAGCAGTTGGGAGGGGAGCACTGAAGCTTTCTTT
CASSWEGSTEAFF
>-|many|TRBV9|TRBJ1-6
TGTGCCAGCAGCGTAGATGTGAATTCACCCCTCCACTTT
CASSVDVNSPLHF
>TRBD1|many|TRBV2|TRBJ1-6
TGTGCCAGCAGTTCCGGGACAGGGAACTCACCCCTCCACTTT
CASSSGTGNSPLHF
>TRBD1|-|TRBV5-1|TRBJ2-5
TGCGCCAGCAGCTTGGGTCAGGGGGCGGGGGAGACCCAGTACTTC
CASSLGQGAGETQYF
>-|-|TRBV7-8|TRBJ2-5
TGTGCCAGCAGCTTAATATCAGGGGCAGGGGAGACCCAGTACTTC
CASSLISGAGETQYF
>-|-|TRBV2|TRBJ1-4
TGTGCCAGCAGTGAAATGGGAGGCCCTAGGGAAAAACTGTTTTTT
CASSEMGGPREKLFF
>-|few|TRBV20-1|TRBJ2-4
TGCAGTGCTAGAGCGGACAGAGCCAAAAACATTCAGTACTTC
CSARADRAKNIQYF
>TRBD1|-|TRBV10-3|TRBJ1-2
TGTGCCATCACCATGGACAGGGGGCCAGGCTACACCTTC
CAITMDRGPGYTF
>-|once|TRBV7-2|TRBJ2-1
TGTGCCAGCAGCTTAGGGCTAATTTACAATGAGCAGTTCTTC
CASSLGLIYNEQFF